This TCR beta chain derives from a study of T cell repertoires in cytomegalovirus infection. Study results and limitations: HLA-C-restricted CMV clonotypes gave the most frequent clonotype in two of eight donors.

TCRdb reprocessed the reads via MiXCR and lists one record per CDR3 protein. This sample yields 600,000 to 800,000 distinct CDR3 sequences, of which 20% to 25% are seen a single time; around 7.6% belongs to the top ten. Germline loops: CDR1 MNHNS, CDR2 SASEGT. The V end was cut by 3 bases, the J end by 3 bases, with 12 bases between. The CDR3 extends over 15 amino acids. Ten or more counts support this clonotype. Its antigen is still unknown. The sample was CD8+ T cells from PBMCs. The clonotype comes from a human donor in good health (CMV status not recorded). Some clones in this sample may be carry-over from other donors' samples. V gene TRBV6-1 combines with J gene TRBJ2-1; maybe TRBD1 (5 bases). Here the CDR3 DNA reads TGTGCCAGCAGTGACCCATTGACAGTCTACAATGAGCAGTTCTTC. Residues: CASSDPLTVYNEQFF.